The 10 T cell receptor beta chains given below trace back to one sample, sequenced in a study of T cell responses to AZD1222 COVID-19 vaccine. Sequencing used immunoSEQ multiplex PCR; TCRdb keeps in-frame clones, though not all of them. The table lists about 110,000 clones, about 86% of them singletons, with 9.4% in the top ten. The input for sequencing was peripheral blood, taken on day 0 of AZD1222 vaccination. All receptors come from an adult in good health.

V is TRBV5-1 and J is TRBJ1-1; TRBD1 agrees at 7 bases. Germline V lookup: CDR1 SGHRS, CDR2 YFSETQ. J gave up 4 bases and V 0 bases, and 6 bases lay outside the gene matches. The CDR3 loop spans 15 amino acids. For the CDR3, the DNA is TGCGCCAGCAGCTTGGCGACAGGGAGGGGCACTGAAGCTTTCTTT. Translation gives CASSLATGRGTEAFF.

The chain has TRBV7-2 and TRBJ2-1, with D unclear. CDR3 length: 14 amino acids. From germline, CDR1 is SGHTA and CDR2 FQGNSA. V gave up 2 bases and J gave up 9 bases, with 14 bases separating them. The CDR3 loop reads CASSLIGPSVEQFF. In DNA, the CDR3 is TGTGCCAGCAGCTTAATAGGGCCCTCTGTTGAGCAGTTCTTC.

The chain is built from TRBV5-4 and TRBJ1-2; D not certain. The germline V gene has CDR1 SGHNT and CDR2 YYREEE (reference sequence). The length of the CDR3 is 14 residues. V dropped 2 bases and J dropped 5 bases, with 13 bases sitting between them. The CDR3 region is CASSFRETLYGYTF. In DNA form, the CDR3 reads TGTGCCAGCAGCTTCCGTGAGACACTATATGGCTACACCTTC.

J is TRBJ2-2 and V is TRBV19; the D is unclear. This CDR3 is built from 12 residues. V shed 3 bases and J shed 7 bases, with 6 bases lying between them. Germline V CDR1 and CDR2: LNHDA, SQIVND (reference sequence). The CDR3 sequence is CASSMLLGELFF. The CDR3 bases are TGTGCCAGTAGTATGCTTCTCGGGGAGCTGTTTTTT.

The chain has TRBV18 and TRBJ2-7, with TRBD1 matching over 8 bases. Germline V lookup: CDR1 KGHSH, CDR2 LQKENI. This CDR3 region has 15 residues. V was pared by 4 bases and J by 6 bases, with 11 bases of the junction left unmatched. Here the CDR3 reads CASSRRGQEGSEQYF. CDR3 DNA: TGTGCCAGCTCACGCCGGGGACAGGAGGGGTCCGAGCAGTACTTC. Looking up the rest from reference TRBV18 and TRBJ2-7 gives the full variable domain: NAGVMQNPRHLVRRRGQEARLRCSPMKGHSHVYWYRQLPEEGLKFMVYLQKENIIDESGMPKERFSAEFPKEGPSILRIQQVVRGDSAAYFCASSRRGQEGSEQYFGPGTRLTVT.

Points on this clone: An end of the junction does not agree with germline; a read error may underlie this. The CDR3 DNA reads as TGTGCCAGCAGCCTAGCATCGTTTAGAGACAGGGTTCGCCCAGATACGCAGTATTTT. This encodes CASSLASFRDRVRPDTQYF. The chain couples TRBV7-9 to TRBJ2-3, with TRBD1 identical over 7 bases. Germline lookup yields CDR1 SEHNR and CDR2 FQNEAQ (reference sequence). This CDR3 has 19 amino acids.

This clone was recorded once. The gene calls are TRBV2 and TRBJ2-5; 7 nucleotides match TRBD2. In germline, CDR1 is SNHLY, CDR2 FYNNEI. The length of the CDR3 is 12 residues. V was pared by 10 bases and J by 6 bases, with 8 bases of the junction left unmatched. CDR3 coding DNA: TGTGCCACCGGGGAGGGGACGAAGACCCAGTACTTC. Its protein product is CATGEGTKTQYF.

Concerning this clone: Within the sample, other DNA sequences also encode this same CDR3. The chain recombines TRBV5-6 with TRBJ1-6; no reliable D call. Trimming shortened V by 2 bases and J by 6 bases, and 6 bases separated the two germline ends. This CDR3 has 13 residues. CDR1 and CDR2 (germline): SGHDT, YYEEEE. The CDR3 bases are TGTGCCAGCAGCTTTCAAGGTAATTCACCCCTCCACTTT. Translating gives CASSFQGNSPLHF. Together with reference TRBV5-6 and TRBJ1-6, the CDR3 gives the full variable domain: DAGVTQSPTHLIKTRGQQVTLRCSPKSGHDTVSWYQQALGQGPQFIFQYYEEEERQRGNFPDRFSGHQFPNYSSELNVNALLLGDSALYLCASSFQGNSPLHFGNGTRLTVT.

CDR3 amino acids: CASSVYSTGATGELFF. The CDR3 nucleotides are TGTGCCAGTAGCGTATACTCGACAGGAGCAACCGGGGAGCTGTTTTTT. The chain combines TRBV19 with TRBJ2-2, with D perhaps TRBD1 (6 bases). Looked up from germline, CDR1 is LNHDA and CDR2 is SQIVND (reference sequence). The CDR3 covers 16 residues. Trimming took 6 bases from V and 5 from J, leaving 19 bases between them.

The chain links TRBV7-2 to TRBJ1-5; 7 bases are a match to TRBD1. The CDR3 extends over 14 amino acids. V dropped 5 bases and J dropped 7; count of bases not matched to a gene: 8. The germline gives CDR1 SGHTA, CDR2 FQGNSA. Here the CDR3 DNA reads TGTGCCAGCAGCACCCGACAGGGAGGGCAGCCCCAGCATTTT. It yields the protein CASSTRQGGQPQHF. The full variable domain, with the rest looked up from reference TRBV7-2 and TRBJ1-5, is GAGVSQSPSNKVTEKGKDVELRCDPISGHTALYWYRQSLGQGLEFLIYFQGNSAPDKSGLPSDRFSAERTGGSVSTLTIQRTQQEDSAVYLCASSTRQGGQPQHFGDGTRLSIL.